The clone carrying this T cell receptor beta chain occurred a few times. Its specificity is not known. A second PCR, run for about 6 to 11 cycles, used a sample-barcoded 5' primer plus a J-beta primer mix. TCRdb independently ran MiXCR on the 5' RACE reads; one entry per CDR3 protein. This table holds more than 750,000 distinct CDR3 sequences, about 29% found once. CDR1 and CDR2 from the germline V gene are SGHRS and YFSETQ. CDR3 size: 17 residues. The V gene end was trimmed by 1 base and the J gene end by 3 bases; junction bases not matched to a gene: 9. Caucasian, healthy and from Russia, the donors were aged between about 6 and 100. Drawing of peripheral blood yielded ten milliliters from each donor. This sample is drawn from a study of blood T cells in healthy people across ages. Broader study findings: PBMCs went unsorted, and a conclusive naive versus antigen-experienced comparison was therefore prevented. Shifts in expanded clonotypes may have been confounded by donor CMV status, which was unknown.

These data also featured in a second study, about T cells of mothers and their children.

The chain has TRBV5-1 and TRBJ2-3; 9 bases are shared with TRBD1. The TCR was taken from a woman between 40 and 50 years old in good health. The material sequenced was blood. CDR3 loop: CASSLFPGQGRTDTQYF. In nucleotides, the CDR3 is TGCGCCAGCAGCTTGTTTCCGGGACAGGGTCGTACAGATACGCAGTATTTT.